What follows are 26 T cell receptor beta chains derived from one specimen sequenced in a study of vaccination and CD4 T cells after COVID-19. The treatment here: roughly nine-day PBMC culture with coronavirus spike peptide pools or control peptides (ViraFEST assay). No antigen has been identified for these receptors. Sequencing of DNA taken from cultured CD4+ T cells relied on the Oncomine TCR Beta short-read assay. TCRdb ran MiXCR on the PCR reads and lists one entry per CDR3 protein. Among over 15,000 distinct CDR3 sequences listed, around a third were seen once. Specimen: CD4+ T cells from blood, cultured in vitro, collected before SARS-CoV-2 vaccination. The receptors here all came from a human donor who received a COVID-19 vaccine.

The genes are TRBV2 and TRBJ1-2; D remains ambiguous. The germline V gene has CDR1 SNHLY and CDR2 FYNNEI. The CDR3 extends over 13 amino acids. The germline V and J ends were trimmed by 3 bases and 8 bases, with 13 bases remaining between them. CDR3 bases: TGTGCCAGCAGTGATGAGGCCCCGTGGGGCTACACCTTC. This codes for CASSDEAPWGYTF.

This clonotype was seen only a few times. The CDR3 bases are TGTGCCAGCAGCCCTCGGGACAGGGATGTCAAAAACATTCAGTACTTC. Amino acids: CASSPRDRDVKNIQYF. The rearrangement joins TRBV7-9 to TRBJ2-4, with 9 bases matching TRBD1. Germline V gives CDR1 SEHNR, CDR2 FQNEAQ (reference sequence). The CDR3 consists of 16 residues. V shed 5 bases and J 3 bases; nucleotides not matched to a gene: 8.

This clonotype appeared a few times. The CDR3 DNA is TGTGCCAGCAGCTTAAGTGTTGGCTATGGCTACACCTTC. Translating it yields CASSLSVGYGYTF. V is TRBV7-2 and J is TRBJ1-2; unclear D gene. The V and J ends lost 2 bases and 4 bases respectively, with 8 bases between them. The germline V gene has CDR1 SGHTA and CDR2 FQGNSA. This CDR3 is 13 amino acids long.

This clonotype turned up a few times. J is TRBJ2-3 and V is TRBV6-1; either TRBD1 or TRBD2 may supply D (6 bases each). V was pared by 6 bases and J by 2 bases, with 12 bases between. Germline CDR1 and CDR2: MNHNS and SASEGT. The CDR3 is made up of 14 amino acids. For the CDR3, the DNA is TGTGCCAGCAGCGCGGGACATAACACAGATACGCAGTATTTT. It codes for CASSAGHNTDTQYF.

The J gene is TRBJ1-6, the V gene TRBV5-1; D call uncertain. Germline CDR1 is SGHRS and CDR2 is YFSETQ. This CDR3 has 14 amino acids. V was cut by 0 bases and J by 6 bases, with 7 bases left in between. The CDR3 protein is CASSLDGFNSPLHF. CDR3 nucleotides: TGCGCCAGCAGCTTGGACGGATTTAATTCACCCCTCCACTTT.

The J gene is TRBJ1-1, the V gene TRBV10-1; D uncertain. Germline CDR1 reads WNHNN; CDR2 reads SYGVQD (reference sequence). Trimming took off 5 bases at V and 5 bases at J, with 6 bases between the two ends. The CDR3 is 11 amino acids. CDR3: CASSYGTEAFF. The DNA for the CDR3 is TGCGCCAGCAGTTATGGAACTGAAGCTTTCTTT.

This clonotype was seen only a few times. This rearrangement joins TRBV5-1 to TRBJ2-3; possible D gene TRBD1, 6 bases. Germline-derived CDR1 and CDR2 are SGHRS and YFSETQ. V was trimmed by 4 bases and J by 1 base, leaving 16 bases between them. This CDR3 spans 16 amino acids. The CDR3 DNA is TGCGCCAGCAGCGAAATAACAGGGTCGGGCACAGATACGCAGTATTTT. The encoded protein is CASSEITGSGTDTQYF.

The CDR3 sequence: CSARGASGYTF. CDR3 sequence (DNA): TGCAGTGCTCGGGGGGCGAGTGGCTACACCTTC. The chain joins TRBV20-1 to TRBJ1-2, with D tentatively TRBD1 (6 bases). Per the germline V gene, CDR1 is DFQATT and CDR2 is SNEGSKA (reference sequence). V gave up 5 bases and J gave up 7 bases, with 11 bases separating them. The CDR3 length is 11 residues.

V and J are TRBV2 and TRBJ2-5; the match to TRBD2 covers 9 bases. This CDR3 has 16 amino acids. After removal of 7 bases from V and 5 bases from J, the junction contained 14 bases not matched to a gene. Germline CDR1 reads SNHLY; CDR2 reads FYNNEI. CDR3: CASNVAAGGLRETQYF. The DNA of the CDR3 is TGTGCCAGCAACGTGGCTGCGGGGGGGTTGAGGGAGACCCAGTACTTC.

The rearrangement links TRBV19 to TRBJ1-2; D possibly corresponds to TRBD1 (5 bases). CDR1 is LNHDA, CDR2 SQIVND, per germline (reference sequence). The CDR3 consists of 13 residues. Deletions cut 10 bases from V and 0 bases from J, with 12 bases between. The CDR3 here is CATRDHTNYGYTF. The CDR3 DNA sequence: TGTGCCACCCGGGACCATACTAACTATGGCTACACCTTC. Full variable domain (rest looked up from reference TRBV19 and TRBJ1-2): DGGITQSPKYLFRKEGQNVTLSCEQNLNHDAMYWYRQDPGQGLRLIYYSQIVNDFQKGDIAEGYSVSREKKESFPLTVTSAQKNPTAFYLCATRDHTNYGYTFGSGTRLTVV.

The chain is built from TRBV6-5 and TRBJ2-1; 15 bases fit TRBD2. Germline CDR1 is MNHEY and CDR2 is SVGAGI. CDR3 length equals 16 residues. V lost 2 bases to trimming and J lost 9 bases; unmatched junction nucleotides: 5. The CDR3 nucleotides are TGTGCCAGCAGTTACCGGACTAGCGGGGGGGGCGGTGAGCAGTTCTTC. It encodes CASSYRTSGGGGEQFF.

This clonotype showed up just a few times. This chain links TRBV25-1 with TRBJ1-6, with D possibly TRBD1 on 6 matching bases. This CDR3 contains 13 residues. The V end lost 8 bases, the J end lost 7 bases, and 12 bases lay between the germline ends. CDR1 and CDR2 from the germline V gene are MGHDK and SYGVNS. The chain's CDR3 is CASDDRPNSPLHF. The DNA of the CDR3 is TGTGCCAGCGATGACAGGCCGAATTCACCCCTCCACTTT.

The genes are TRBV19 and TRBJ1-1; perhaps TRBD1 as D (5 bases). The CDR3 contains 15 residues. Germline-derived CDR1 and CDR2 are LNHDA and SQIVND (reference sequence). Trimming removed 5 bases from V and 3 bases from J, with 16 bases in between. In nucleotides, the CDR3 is TGTGCCAGTAGTTCCCGGACGTTAGGGGACACTGAAGCTTTCTTT. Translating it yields CASSSRTLGDTEAFF.

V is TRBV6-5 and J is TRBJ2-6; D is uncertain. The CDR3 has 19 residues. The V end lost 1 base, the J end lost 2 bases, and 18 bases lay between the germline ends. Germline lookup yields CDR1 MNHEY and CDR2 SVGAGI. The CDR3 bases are TGTGCCAGCAGTTACTATTTAATTCGCTCGGGCGCTGGGGCCAACGTCCTGACTTTC. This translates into CASSYYLIRSGAGANVLTF.

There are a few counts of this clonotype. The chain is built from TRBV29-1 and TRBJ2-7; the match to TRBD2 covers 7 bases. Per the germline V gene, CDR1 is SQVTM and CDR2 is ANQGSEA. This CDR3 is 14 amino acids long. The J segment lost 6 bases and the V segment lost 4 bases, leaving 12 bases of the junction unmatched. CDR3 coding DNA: TGCAGCGTTGGCACTCCGGGACTACCCTCCGAGCAGTACTTC. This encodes CSVGTPGLPSEQYF.

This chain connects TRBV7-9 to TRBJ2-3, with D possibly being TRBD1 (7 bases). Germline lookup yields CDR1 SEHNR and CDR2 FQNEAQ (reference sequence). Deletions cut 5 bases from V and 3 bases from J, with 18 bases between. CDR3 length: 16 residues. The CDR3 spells CASSAPPGGRTDTQYF. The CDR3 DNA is TGTGCCAGCAGCGCGCCCCCAGGGGGGAGGACAGATACGCAGTATTTT.

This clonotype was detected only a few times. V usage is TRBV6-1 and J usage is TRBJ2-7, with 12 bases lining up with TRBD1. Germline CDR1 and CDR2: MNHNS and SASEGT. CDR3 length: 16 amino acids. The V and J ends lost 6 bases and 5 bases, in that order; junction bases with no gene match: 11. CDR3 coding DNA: TGTGCCAGCAGCCACTTACCGGGACAGGGGGCTAACGAGCAGTACTTC. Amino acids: CASSHLPGQGANEQYF.

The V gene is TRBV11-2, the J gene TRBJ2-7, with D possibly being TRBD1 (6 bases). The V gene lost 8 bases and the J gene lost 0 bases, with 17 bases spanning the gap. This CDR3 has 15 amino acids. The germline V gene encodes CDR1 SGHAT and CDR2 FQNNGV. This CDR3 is CASRTGIWDSYEQYF. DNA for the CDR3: TGTGCCAGCCGCACAGGGATCTGGGACTCCTACGAGCAGTACTTC.

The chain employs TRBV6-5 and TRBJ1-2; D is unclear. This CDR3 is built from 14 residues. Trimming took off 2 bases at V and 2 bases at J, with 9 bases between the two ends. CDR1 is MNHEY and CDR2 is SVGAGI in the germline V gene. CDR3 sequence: CASSYGRENYGYTF. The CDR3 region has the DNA TGTGCCAGCAGTTACGGCAGAGAAAACTATGGCTACACCTTC.

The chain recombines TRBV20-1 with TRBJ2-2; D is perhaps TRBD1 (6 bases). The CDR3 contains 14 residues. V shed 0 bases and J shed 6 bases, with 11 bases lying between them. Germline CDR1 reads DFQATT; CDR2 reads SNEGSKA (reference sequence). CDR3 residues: CSARDRGTPGELFF. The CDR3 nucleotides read TGCAGTGCTAGAGATCGTGGGACACCCGGGGAGCTGTTTTTT.

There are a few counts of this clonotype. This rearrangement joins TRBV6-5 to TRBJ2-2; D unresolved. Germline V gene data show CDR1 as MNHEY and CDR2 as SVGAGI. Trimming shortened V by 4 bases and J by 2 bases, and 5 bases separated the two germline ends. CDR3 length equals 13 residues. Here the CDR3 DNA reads TGTGCCAGCAGTTCCTTAAACACCGGGGAGCTGTTTTTT. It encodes CASSSLNTGELFF.

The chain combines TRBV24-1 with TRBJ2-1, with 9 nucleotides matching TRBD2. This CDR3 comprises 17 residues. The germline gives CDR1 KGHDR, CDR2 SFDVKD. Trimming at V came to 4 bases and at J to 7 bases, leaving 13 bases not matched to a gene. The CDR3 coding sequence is TGTGCCACCAGTGACCGAAGCGAGGCGGGGGGGTGGAATGAGCAGTTCTTC. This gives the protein CATSDRSEAGGWNEQFF.

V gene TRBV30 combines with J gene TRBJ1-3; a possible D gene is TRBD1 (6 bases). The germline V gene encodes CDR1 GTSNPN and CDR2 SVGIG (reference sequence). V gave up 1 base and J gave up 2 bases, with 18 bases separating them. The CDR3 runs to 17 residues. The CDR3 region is CAWSELGGTNPGNTIYF. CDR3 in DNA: TGTGCCTGGAGTGAGCTAGGGGGAACAAATCCTGGAAACACCATATATTTT.

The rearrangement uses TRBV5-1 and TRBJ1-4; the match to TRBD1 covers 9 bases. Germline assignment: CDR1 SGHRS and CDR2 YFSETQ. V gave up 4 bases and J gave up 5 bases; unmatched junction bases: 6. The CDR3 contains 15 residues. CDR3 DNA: TGCGCCAGCAGCGGCGCCGGGACAGGGAATGAAAAACTGTTTTTT. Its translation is CASSGAGTGNEKLFF.

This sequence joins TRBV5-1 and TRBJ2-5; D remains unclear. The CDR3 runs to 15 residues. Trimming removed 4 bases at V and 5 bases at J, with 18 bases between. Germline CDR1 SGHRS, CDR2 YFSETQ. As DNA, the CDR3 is TGCGCCAGCAGCCAAGGACCGAACTCACCCGAGACCCAGTACTTC. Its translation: CASSQGPNSPETQYF.

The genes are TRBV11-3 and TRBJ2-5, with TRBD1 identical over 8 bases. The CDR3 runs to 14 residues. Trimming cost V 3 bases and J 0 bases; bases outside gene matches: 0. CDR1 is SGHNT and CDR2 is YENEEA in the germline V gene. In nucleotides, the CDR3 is TGTGCCAGCAGCTTGGGACAGGACCAAGAGACCCAGTACTTC. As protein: CASSLGQDQETQYF.